Shown below are 21 T cell receptor beta chains from a single sample sequenced in a study of primary melanoma T cells and metastatic recurrence. TCRdb keeps only in-frame clones here, not all; method: immunoSEQ multiplex PCR. The sample lists around 2,800 clones, more than 75% occurring once. Sample: melanoma tumor tissue. The origin of the receptors is a human donor with melanoma.

The chain recombines TRBV6-7 with TRBJ1-5; tentative D call: TRBD1 (5 bases). TRBV6-7 is annotated as an ORF whose role is uncertain. The CDR3 covers 15 residues. Trimming removed 2 bases at V and 4 bases at J, with 12 bases between. The CDR3 nucleotides read TGTGCCAGCAGTTACGACGGGGGACCTAATCAGCCCCAGCATTTT. It codes for CASSYDGGPNQPQHF.

The rearrangement joins TRBV12-5 to TRBJ1-2; D gene uncertain. The CDR3 totals 15 residues. Germline CDR1 is LGHNT and CDR2 is FRNRAP. The CDR3 bases are TGTGCATCGACCAGACTGGCCAGGAATGCGTATGGCTACACCTTC. It codes for CASTRLARNAYGYTF.

This chain uses TRBV11-3 with TRBJ2-5, with 9 nucleotides matching TRBD1. Germline V gene data show CDR1 as SGHNT and CDR2 as YENEEA. Trimming removed 3 bases from V and 5 bases from J; junction bases left unmatched: 4. The CDR3 runs to 14 residues. CDR3 nucleotide sequence: TGTGCCAGCAGCTTGGGGACAGGGTGGGAGACCCAGTACTTC. Amino acid sequence: CASSLGTGWETQYF.

V gene TRBV11-3 combines with J gene TRBJ2-2; TRBD2 might be the D (5 bases). The length of the CDR3 is 14 residues. Germline values: CDR1 SGHNT, CDR2 YENEEA. The V gene lost 3 bases and the J gene lost 1 base, with 6 bases spanning the gap. Written as DNA, the CDR3 is TGTGCCAGCAGCTTTCGGGGGAACACCGGGGAGCTGTTTTTT. This gives the protein CASSFRGNTGELFF.

The V and J genes are TRBV30 and TRBJ1-1; the D is unclear. The V end lost 3 bases, the J end lost 7 bases, and 15 bases lay between the germline ends. The CDR3 extends over 13 amino acids. CDR1 GTSNPN and CDR2 SVGIG come from the germline V gene (reference sequence). This CDR3 reads CAWRITDGFEAFF. The CDR3 DNA sequence: TGTGCCTGGAGGATAACGGACGGTTTTGAAGCTTTCTTT.

The chain uses TRBV6-8 and TRBJ1-6, with D perhaps matching TRBD1 (6 bases). The CDR3 has 15 residues. Germline V gene lookup returns CDR1 MNHGY and CDR2 SAAAGT. The ends were cut back, 4 bases at V and 7 bases at J, with 14 bases in the middle. The CDR3 is CASSSQGLLNSPLHF. CDR3 in DNA: TGTGCCAGCAGTTCACAGGGTCTTCTGAATTCACCCCTCCACTTT.

This clone was seen a handful of times. This sequence joins TRBV15 and TRBJ1-5; D uncertain. Deletions cut 5 bases from V and 5 bases from J, with 13 bases between. This CDR3 contains 14 residues. Germline assignment: CDR1 LNHNV and CDR2 YYDKDF (reference sequence). This CDR3 is CATSGSGGYQPQHF. DNA of the CDR3: TGTGCCACCAGCGGATCCGGAGGATATCAGCCCCAGCATTTT.

This clone has just one count. The chain couples TRBV14 to TRBJ1-4, with 9 nucleotides matching TRBD1. Germline CDR1 is SGHDN and CDR2 is FVKESK. This CDR3 spans 16 amino acids. J gave up 3 bases and V 4 bases, and 6 bases lay outside the gene matches. CDR3 residues: CASSLNRGQANEKLFF. The DNA of the CDR3 is TGTGCCAGCAGCCTGAACAGGGGGCAAGCTAATGAAAAACTGTTTTTT.

The J gene is TRBJ2-2, the V gene TRBV28; D not certain. Trimming removed 2 bases at V and 5 bases at J, with 12 bases between. Per the germline V gene, CDR1 is MDHEN and CDR2 is SYDVKM. CDR3 length equals 15 residues. The CDR3 nucleotides read TGTGCCAGCAGTTTAATAGACGGACCGACCGGGGAGCTGTTTTTT. Amino acids: CASSLIDGPTGELFF.

The chain uses TRBV11-3 and TRBJ2-7; TRBD2 matches at 7 bases. Germline V gives CDR1 SGHNT, CDR2 YENEEA. V lost 1 base, J lost 2 bases, and 5 bases stayed unmatched. The CDR3 loop spans 15 amino acids. CDR3 in amino acids: CASSLGGGDPYEQYF. For the CDR3, the DNA is TGTGCCAGCAGCTTAGGGGGAGGGGACCCCTACGAGCAGTACTTC. Looking up the rest from reference TRBV11-3 and TRBJ2-7 gives the full variable domain: EAGVVQSPRYKIIEKKQPVAFWCNPISGHNTLYWYLQNLGQGPELLIRYENEEAVDDSQLPKDRFSAERLKGVDSTLKIQPAELGDSAVYLCASSLGGGDPYEQYFGPGTRLTVT.

This clone was seen a single time. The chain links TRBV6-8 to TRBJ1-2; the D gene is possibly TRBD1 (5 bases). The CDR3 is 16 amino acids. The germline V gene has CDR1 MNHGY and CDR2 SAAAGT. The ends were cut back, 2 bases at V and 5 bases at J, with 18 bases in the middle. DNA of the CDR3: TGTGCCAGCAGTTACGTGACAGCTGCATGGCCTTATGGCTACACCTTC. Translated, it gives CASSYVTAAWPYGYTF.

In this sample, this clone turned up a few times. V gene TRBV11-3 combines with J gene TRBJ2-1; possibly TRBD2 for D (5 bases). V was trimmed by 5 bases and J by 4 bases, leaving 15 bases between them. CDR3 size: 15 residues. From germline, CDR1 is SGHNT and CDR2 YENEEA. This CDR3 is CASSPRTSVYNEQFF. CDR3 bases: TGTGCCAGCAGCCCCCGCACTAGTGTGTACAATGAGCAGTTCTTC.

The rearrangement links TRBV11-3 to TRBJ1-1; 7 nucleotides line up with TRBD1. The CDR3 extends over 14 amino acids. CDR1 is SGHNT and CDR2 is YENEEA in the germline V gene. V shed 6 bases, J shed 3 bases, and the junction held 7 bases outside the gene matches. The CDR3 DNA reads as TGTGCCAGCAGACAGGGGCTTACCGACACTGAAGCTTTCTTT. It specifies CASRQGLTDTEAFF.

The J gene is TRBJ2-4, the V gene TRBV7-5; TRBD2 is the table's D call, not checked against the DNA. TRBV7-5 is a pseudogene. This CDR3 contains 17 residues. CDR3 coding DNA: TGTGCCAGCAGCTCCCGGACTAGCGGGAGATTGGAAAACATTCAGTACTTC. It yields the protein CASSSRTSGRLENIQYF.

The chain's CDR3 is CASSLEVTRDTQYF. The CDR3 DNA is TGTGCCAGCAGCTTAGAGGTCACCCGAGATACGCAGTATTTT. The V call is TRBV7-1, the J call TRBJ2-3; D ambiguous. TRBV7-1 is treated as an ORF (open reading frame) with a function not yet certain. The germline V and J ends were trimmed by 4 bases and 5 bases, with 13 bases remaining between them. The CDR3 has 14 amino acids.

The chain joins TRBV28 to TRBJ2-1; 7 bases align to TRBD1. J lost 2 bases, V lost 5 bases, and 9 bases had no gene match. The CDR3 spans 16 residues. Germline values: CDR1 MDHEN, CDR2 SYDVKM. The CDR3 sequence: CASSPLNRGPYNEQFF. The CDR3 bases are TGTGCCAGCAGTCCGCTAAACAGGGGCCCCTACAATGAGCAGTTCTTC.

V gene TRBV25-1 combines with J gene TRBJ2-1, with D unclear. Germline CDR1 and CDR2: MGHDK and SYGVNS. V was clipped by 6 bases and J by 0 bases, with 6 bases between them. The CDR3 length is 13 residues. The CDR3: CASSHPSYNEQFF. The CDR3 DNA sequence: TGTGCCAGCAGCCATCCCTCCTACAATGAGCAGTTCTTC.

The rearrangement links TRBV12-5 to TRBJ2-1, with a weak D call TRBD2 (5 bases). CDR1 and CDR2 from the germline V gene are LGHNT and FRNRAP. CDR3 size: 14 residues. The CDR3: CATTRASGYNEQFF. Written as DNA, the CDR3 is TGTGCCACCACTCGGGCGAGCGGTTACAATGAGCAGTTCTTC. The entire variable domain, with the rest obtained from reference TRBV12-5 and TRBJ2-1, is as follows: DARVTQTPRHKVTEMGQEVTMRCQPILGHNTVFWYRQTMMQGLELLAYFRNRAPLDDSGMPKDRFSAEMPDATLATLKIQPSEPRDSAVYFCATTRASGYNEQFFGPGTRLTVL.

For this clone: The junction departs from germline at one end; a sequencing error may be responsible. This chain joins TRBV5-1 and TRBJ1-4; TRBD1 aligns across 9 bases. CDR1 SGHRS and CDR2 YFSETQ come from the germline V gene. The CDR3 contains 14 residues. CDR3 in DNA: TGCGCCAGCCGTTCGGACAGGGGTAATAAAAAACTGTTTTTT. The encoded protein is CASRSDRGNKKLFF.

The chain combines TRBV28 with TRBJ1-3; possibly TRBD1 for D (6 bases). V was shortened by 3 bases and J by 0 bases, with 15 bases between the two germline ends. Germline values: CDR1 MDHEN, CDR2 SYDVKM. The CDR3 contains 17 residues. DNA of the CDR3: TGTGCCAGCAGTTTCATCCAGGGGCGGTACTCTGGAAACACCATATATTTT. Translation gives CASSFIQGRYSGNTIYF.

This sequence joins TRBV29-1 and TRBJ2-2; possibly TRBD1 for D (5 bases). The CDR3 covers 16 residues. In germline, CDR1 is SQVTM, CDR2 ANQGSEA. V was pared by 6 bases and J by 3 bases, with 20 bases between. The CDR3 region is CSVPIPGRADTGELFF. DNA of the CDR3: TGCAGCGTGCCCATCCCTGGCAGGGCCGACACCGGGGAGCTGTTTTTT.